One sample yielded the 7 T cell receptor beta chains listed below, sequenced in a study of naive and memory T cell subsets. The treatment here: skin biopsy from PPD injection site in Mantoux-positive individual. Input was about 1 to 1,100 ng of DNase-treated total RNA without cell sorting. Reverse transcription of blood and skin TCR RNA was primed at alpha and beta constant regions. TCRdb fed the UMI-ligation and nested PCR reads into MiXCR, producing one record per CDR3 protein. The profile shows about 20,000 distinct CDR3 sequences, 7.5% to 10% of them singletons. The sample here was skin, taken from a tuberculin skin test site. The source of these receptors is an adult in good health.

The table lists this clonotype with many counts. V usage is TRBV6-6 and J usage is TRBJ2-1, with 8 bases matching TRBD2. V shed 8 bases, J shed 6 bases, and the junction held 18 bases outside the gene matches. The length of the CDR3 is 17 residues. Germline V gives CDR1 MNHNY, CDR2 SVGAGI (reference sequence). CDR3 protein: CASGLGPGGRGTNEQFF. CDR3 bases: TGTGCCAGCGGACTAGGCCCGGGGGGGCGGGGTACCAATGAGCAGTTCTTC.

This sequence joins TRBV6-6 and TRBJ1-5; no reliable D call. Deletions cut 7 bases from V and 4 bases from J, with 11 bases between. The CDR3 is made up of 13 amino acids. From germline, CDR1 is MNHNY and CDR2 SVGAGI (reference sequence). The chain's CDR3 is CASMAATNQPQHF. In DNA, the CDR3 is TGTGCCAGCATGGCAGCTACAAATCAGCCCCAGCATTTT.

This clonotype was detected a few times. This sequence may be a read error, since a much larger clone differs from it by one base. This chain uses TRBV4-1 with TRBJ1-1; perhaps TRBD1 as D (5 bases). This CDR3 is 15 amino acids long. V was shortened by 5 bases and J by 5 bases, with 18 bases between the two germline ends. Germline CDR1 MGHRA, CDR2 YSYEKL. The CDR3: CASSTQTAGGTEAFF. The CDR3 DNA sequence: TGCGCCAGCAGCACACAGACAGCCGGCGGTACTGAAGCTTTCTTT.

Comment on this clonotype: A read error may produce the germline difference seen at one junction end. Here the CDR3 DNA reads TGTGTCAGCTCCAGGGACATCCAAGAGACCCAGTACTTC. Translated: CVSSRDIQETQYF. The chain has TRBV18 and TRBJ2-5; the D gene is possibly TRBD1 (6 bases). The CDR3 loop spans 13 amino acids. The germline CDR1 and CDR2 sequences are KGHSH and LQKENI. Based on the CDR3 plus reference TRBV18 and TRBJ2-5, the full variable domain is NAGVMQNPRHLVRRRGQEARLRCSPMKGHSHVYWYRQLPEEGLKFMVYLQKENIIDESGMPKERFSAEFPKEGPSILRIQQVVRGDSAAYFCVSSRDIQETQYFGPGTRLLVL.

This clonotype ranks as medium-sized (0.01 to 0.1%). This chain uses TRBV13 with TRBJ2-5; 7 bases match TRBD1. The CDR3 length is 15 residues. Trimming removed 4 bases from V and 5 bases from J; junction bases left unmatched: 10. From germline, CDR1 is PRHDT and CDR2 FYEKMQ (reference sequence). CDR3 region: CASSYRQGRGETQYF. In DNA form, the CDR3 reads TGTGCCAGCAGCTACCGACAGGGCCGAGGGGAGACCCAGTACTTC.

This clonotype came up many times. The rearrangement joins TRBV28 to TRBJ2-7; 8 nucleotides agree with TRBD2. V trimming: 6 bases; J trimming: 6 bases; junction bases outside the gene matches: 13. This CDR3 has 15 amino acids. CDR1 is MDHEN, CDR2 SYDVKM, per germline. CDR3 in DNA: TGTGCCAGCAGAATACCCCGAGCGGGAGTGCTCGAGCAGTACTTC. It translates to CASRIPRAGVLEQYF.

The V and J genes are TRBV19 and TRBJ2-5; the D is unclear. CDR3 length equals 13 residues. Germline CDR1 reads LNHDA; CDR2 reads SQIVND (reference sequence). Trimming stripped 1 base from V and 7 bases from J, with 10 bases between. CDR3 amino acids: CASSIVGSGTQYF. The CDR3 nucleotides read TGTGCCAGTAGTATAGTAGGCTCCGGGACCCAGTACTTC.